This T cell receptor beta chain was sequenced during a study of OX40 agonist ivuxolimab in advanced cancers. Study-level background: Dosing consisted of intravenous ivuxolimab at 0.01 to 10 mg/kg every 2 weeks.

As regards this clone: Its specificity is not known.

Some clones are missing from TCRdb's copy, which holds only in-frame ones; the method was immunoSEQ multiplex PCR. The table includes roughly 76,000 clones, roughly nine tenths detected once. Germline V CDR1 and CDR2: MDHEN, SYDVKM. V was cut by 2 bases and J by 7 bases, with 8 bases left in between. This CDR3 contains 13 residues. Study findings and constraints: Researchers did not determine the expanded peripheral T cells' antigen specificity. There was clonal expansion of CD4+ and CD8+ blood T cells by week 6 at 0.1 to 3.0 mg/kg.

The sample in question was CD4+ or CD8+ T cells sorted from blood, obtained in a trial of the OX40 agonist ivuxolimab. This TCR was recovered from an adult with an advanced solid tumor such as melanoma, head and neck, liver or kidney cancer. The V and J genes are TRBV28 and TRBJ1-4, with D maybe TRBD1 (6 bases). The CDR3 DNA sequence: TGTGCCAGCAGTTTAACAGGGCTTGAAAAACTGTTTTTT. This gives the protein CASSLTGLEKLFF.